This is a list of T cell receptor beta chains from one sample in a study of blood T cell repertoires in COVID-19. Profiling relied on immunoSEQ multiplex PCR, and the TCRdb table lists in-frame clones only, not all of them. The sample consists of about 83,000 clones, roughly nine tenths of them appearing once. Sequencing was done on a sample of peripheral blood. Receptors originate from a woman aged 45-60 years with active or convalescent COVID-19. CDR3s include the opening cysteine and the closing phenylalanine or tryptophan. D genes are given only for firm matches. Some rows have no size entry. The others give once, few or many, or a class for an expanded clone.

abundance: NA; v_gene: TRBV9; j_gene: TRBJ2-1; d_gene: NA; CDR3aa: CASSPTESLASAYNEQFF; CDR3nt: TGTGCCAGCAGTCCCACGGAATCTCTAGCGTCCGCCTACAATGAGCAGTTCTTC
abundance: NA; v_gene: TRBV19; j_gene: TRBJ1-2; d_gene: NA; CDR3aa: CASSPSRTANYGYTF; CDR3nt: TGTGCCAGTAGTCCCTCTCGCACTGCTAACTATGGCTACACCTTC
abundance: NA; v_gene: TRBV3-1/TRBV3-2; j_gene: TRBJ2-7; d_gene: NA; CDR3aa: CASSQALRPYEQYF; CDR3nt: TGTGCCAGCAGCCAAGCACTCCGTCCCTACGAGCAGTACTTC
abundance: few; v_gene: TRBV6-6; j_gene: TRBJ2-7; d_gene: TRBD2; CDR3aa: CASSYYAGGDEQYF; CDR3nt: TGTGCCAGCAGTTACTACGCGGGGGGAGACGAGCAGTACTTC
abundance: few; v_gene: TRBV30; j_gene: TRBJ1-2; d_gene: TRBD1; CDR3aa: CAWRPLTGGFSGYTF; CDR3nt: TGTGCCTGGAGACCCTTGACAGGGGGATTTAGTGGCTACACCTTC
abundance: few; v_gene: TRBV27; j_gene: TRBJ2-7; d_gene: NA; CDR3aa: CASSLRNPEEQYF; CDR3nt: TGTGCCAGCAGTTTAAGGAACCCGGAGGAGCAGTACTTC
abundance: NA; v_gene: TRBV6-5; j_gene: TRBJ2-4; d_gene: NA; CDR3aa: CATVRGGDIQYF; CDR3nt: TGTGCTACCGTCCGAGGGGGGGACATTCAGTACTTC
abundance: NA; v_gene: TRBV7-2; j_gene: TRBJ1-5; d_gene: NA; CDR3aa: CASSPVVSNQPQHF; CDR3nt: TGTGCCAGCAGCCCCGTCGTGAGCAATCAGCCCCAGCATTTT
abundance: NA; v_gene: TRBV2; j_gene: TRBJ2-2; d_gene: TRBD2; CDR3aa: CASSESGLAGGELFF; CDR3nt: TGTGCCAGCAGTGAATCAGGACTAGCTGGCGGGGAGCTGTTTTTT
abundance: once; v_gene: TRBV3-1/TRBV3-2; j_gene: TRBJ2-5; d_gene: TRBD2; CDR3aa: CASSQDIGLAGPLNGTQYF; CDR3nt: TGTGCCAGCAGCCAAGATATTGGGCTAGCGGGACCACTCAACGGGACCCAGTACTTC
abundance: NA; v_gene: TRBV28; j_gene: TRBJ1-5; d_gene: TRBD1; CDR3aa: CASSSTGGGQPQHF; CDR3nt: TGTGCCAGCAGTTCGACAGGGGGCGGTCAGCCCCAGCATTTT
abundance: NA; v_gene: TRBV19; j_gene: TRBJ1-1; d_gene: NA; CDR3aa: CASLPGSGRAFF; CDR3nt: TGTGCCAGTTTACCCGGCTCCGGGAGGGCTTTCTTT
abundance: NA; v_gene: TRBV6-5; j_gene: TRBJ1-1; d_gene: NA; CDR3aa: CASTQNTEAFF; CDR3nt: TGTGCCAGCACCCAGAACACTGAAGCTTTCTTT
abundance: NA; v_gene: TRBV7-2; j_gene: TRBJ1-6; d_gene: NA; CDR3aa: CASSTQGGGGSSPLHF; CDR3nt: TGTGCCAGCAGCACCCAAGGGGGGGGAGGTAGTTCACCCCTCCACTTT
abundance: NA; v_gene: TRBV7-9; j_gene: TRBJ2-5; d_gene: TRBD1; CDR3aa: CASSSPDRFETQYF; CDR3nt: TGTGCCAGCAGCTCTCCGGACAGGTTCGAGACCCAGTACTTC
abundance: NA; v_gene: TRBV5-6; j_gene: TRBJ1-5; d_gene: NA; CDR3aa: CASSSLTEINQPQHF; CDR3nt: TGTGCCAGCAGCTCGTTGACAGAAATCAATCAGCCCCAGCATTTT
abundance: NA; v_gene: TRBV27; j_gene: TRBJ1-1; d_gene: TRBD1; CDR3aa: CASSGGPGQARTEAFF; CDR3nt: TGTGCCAGCAGCGGGGGACCGGGACAGGCGAGGACTGAAGCTTTCTTT
abundance: NA; v_gene: TRBV27; j_gene: TRBJ1-6; d_gene: TRBD1; CDR3aa: CASSLGTVNSPLHF; CDR3nt: TGTGCCAGCAGCCTAGGGACAGTAAATTCACCCCTCCACTTT
abundance: NA; v_gene: TRBV7-2; j_gene: TRBJ1-1; d_gene: TRBD1; CDR3aa: CASRTTGGTEAFF; CDR3nt: TGTGCCAGCAGAACAACAGGGGGCACTGAAGCTTTCTTT
abundance: once; v_gene: TRBV5-4; j_gene: TRBJ2-1; d_gene: TRBD1; CDR3aa: CASRGDRAAYNEQFF; CDR3nt: TGTGCCAGCAGGGGGGACAGGGCCGCCTACAATGAGCAGTTCTTC
abundance: NA; v_gene: TRBV7-8; j_gene: TRBJ1-2; d_gene: TRBD1; CDR3aa: CASSLSTGEFYGYTF; CDR3nt: TGTGCCAGCAGCTTAAGTACAGGGGAATTTTATGGCTACACCTTC
abundance: NA; v_gene: TRBV14; j_gene: TRBJ2-2; d_gene: TRBD2; CDR3aa: CASSQSAGVSGELFF; CDR3nt: TGTGCCAGCAGCCAATCTGCGGGGGTCTCCGGGGAGCTGTTTTTT
abundance: NA; v_gene: TRBV19; j_gene: TRBJ1-1; d_gene: NA; CDR3aa: CASSQGRGTEAFF; CDR3nt: TGTGCCAGTAGTCAGGGCCGAGGCACTGAAGCTTTCTTT
abundance: NA; v_gene: TRBV6-1; j_gene: TRBJ1-5; d_gene: NA; CDR3aa: CASSELGGLSNQPQHF; CDR3nt: TGTGCCAGCAGTGAATTGGGGGGGCTCAGCAATCAGCCCCAGCATTTT
abundance: NA; v_gene: TRBV13; j_gene: TRBJ1-1; d_gene: NA; CDR3aa: CASSLSSNTEAFF; CDR3nt: TGTGCCAGCAGCTTAAGCTCGAACACTGAAGCTTTCTTT
abundance: NA; v_gene: TRBV9; j_gene: TRBJ2-1; d_gene: NA; CDR3aa: CASSVATGGYEQFF; CDR3nt: TGTGCCAGCAGCGTAGCTACTGGGGGGTATGAGCAGTTCTTC
abundance: NA; v_gene: TRBV30; j_gene: TRBJ1-2; d_gene: NA; CDR3aa: CAWMGGHGYTF; CDR3nt: TGTGCCTGGATGGGGGGACATGGCTACACCTTC
abundance: NA; v_gene: TRBV5-1; j_gene: TRBJ1-1; d_gene: NA; CDR3aa: CASSLTAVNTEAFF; CDR3nt: TGCGCCAGCAGCTTGACAGCCGTGAACACTGAAGCTTTCTTT
abundance: few; v_gene: TRBV7-2; j_gene: TRBJ1-3; d_gene: NA; CDR3aa: CASSLARTAGNTIYF; CDR3nt: TGTGCCAGCAGCTTGGCCCGGACAGCTGGAAACACCATATATTTT
abundance: once; v_gene: TRBV7-8; j_gene: TRBJ2-6; d_gene: TRBD1; CDR3aa: CASSTGGSGANVLTF; CDR3nt: TGTGCCAGCAGCACAGGGGGCTCTGGGGCCAACGTCCTGACTTTC
abundance: NA; v_gene: TRBV19; j_gene: TRBJ2-6; d_gene: TRBD1; CDR3aa: CASSMSGTVISGANVLTF; CDR3nt: TGTGCCAGTAGTATGTCCGGGACAGTGATATCTGGGGCCAACGTCCTGACTTTC
abundance: NA; v_gene: TRBV7-9; j_gene: TRBJ2-7; d_gene: NA; CDR3aa: CASSLAWTTPGDYEQYF; CDR3nt: TGTGCCAGCAGCTTAGCCTGGACTACCCCTGGAGACTACGAGCAGTACTTC
abundance: NA; v_gene: TRBV9; j_gene: TRBJ2-2; d_gene: TRBD2; CDR3aa: CASSVDSGATGELFF; CDR3nt: TGTGCCAGCAGCGTAGATAGCGGGGCTACCGGGGAGCTGTTTTTT
abundance: NA; v_gene: TRBV7-2; j_gene: TRBJ2-3; d_gene: NA; CDR3aa: CASSYSTDTQYF; CDR3nt: TGTGCCAGCAGCTACTCTACAGATACGCAGTATTTT
abundance: once; v_gene: TRBV19; j_gene: TRBJ2-7; d_gene: NA; CDR3aa: CASSAQGGSYEQYF; CDR3nt: TGTGCCAGTAGTGCACAGGGGGGGAGCTACGAGCAGTACTTC
abundance: NA; v_gene: TRBV6-2/TRBV6-3; j_gene: TRBJ2-5; d_gene: NA; CDR3aa: CASSYSNTGGQETQYF; CDR3nt: TGTGCCAGCAGTTACTCGAATACCGGGGGCCAAGAGACCCAGTACTTC
abundance: NA; v_gene: TRBV18; j_gene: TRBJ1-1; d_gene: NA; CDR3aa: CATADKQDTEAFF; CDR3nt: TGTGCCACCGCAGACAAGCAGGACACTGAAGCTTTCTTT
abundance: few; v_gene: TRBV6-5; j_gene: TRBJ1-6; d_gene: TRBD1; CDR3aa: CASRDREISPLHF; CDR3nt: TGTGCCTCTCGGGACAGGGAGATTTCACCCCTCCACTTT